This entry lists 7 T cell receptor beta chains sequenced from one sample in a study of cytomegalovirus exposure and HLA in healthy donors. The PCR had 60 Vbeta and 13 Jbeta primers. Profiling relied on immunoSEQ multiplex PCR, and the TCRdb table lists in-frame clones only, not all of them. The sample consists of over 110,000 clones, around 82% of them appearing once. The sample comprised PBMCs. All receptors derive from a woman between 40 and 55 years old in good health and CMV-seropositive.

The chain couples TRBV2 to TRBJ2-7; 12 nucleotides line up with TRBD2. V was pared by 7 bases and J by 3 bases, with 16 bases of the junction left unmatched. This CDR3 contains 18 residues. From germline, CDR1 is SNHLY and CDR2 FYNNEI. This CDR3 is CASTLHRLTSGRIYEQYF. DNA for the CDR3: TGTGCCAGCACCTTACACCGTTTGACTAGCGGGAGAATCTACGAGCAGTACTTC.

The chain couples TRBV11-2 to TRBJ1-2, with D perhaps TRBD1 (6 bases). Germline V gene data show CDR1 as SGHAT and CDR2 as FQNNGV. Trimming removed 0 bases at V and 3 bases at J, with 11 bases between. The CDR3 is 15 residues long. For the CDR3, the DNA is TGTGCCAGCAGCTTAGATCGGACAGCTTACTATGGCTACACCTTC. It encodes CASSLDRTAYYGYTF.

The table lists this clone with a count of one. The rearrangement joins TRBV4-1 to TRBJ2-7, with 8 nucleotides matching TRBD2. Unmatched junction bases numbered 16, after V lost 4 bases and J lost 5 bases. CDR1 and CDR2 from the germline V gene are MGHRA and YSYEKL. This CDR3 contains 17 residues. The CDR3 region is CASSRQGRSGSFNEQYF. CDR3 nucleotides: TGCGCCAGCAGCCGCCAAGGTAGGAGCGGGAGTTTTAACGAGCAGTACTTC.

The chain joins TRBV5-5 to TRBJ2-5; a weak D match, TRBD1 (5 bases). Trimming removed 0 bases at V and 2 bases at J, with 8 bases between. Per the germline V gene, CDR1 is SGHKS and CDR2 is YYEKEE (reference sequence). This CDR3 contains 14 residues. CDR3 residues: CASSLVGQQETQYF. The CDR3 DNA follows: TGTGCCAGCAGCTTGGTGGGGCAGCAAGAGACCCAGTACTTC.

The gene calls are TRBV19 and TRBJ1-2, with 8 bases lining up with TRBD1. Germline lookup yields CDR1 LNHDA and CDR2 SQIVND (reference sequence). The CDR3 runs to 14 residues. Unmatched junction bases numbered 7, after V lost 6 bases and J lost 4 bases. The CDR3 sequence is CASRSETGVYGYTF. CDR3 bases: TGTGCCAGTAGATCCGAGACAGGGGTCTATGGCTACACCTTC.

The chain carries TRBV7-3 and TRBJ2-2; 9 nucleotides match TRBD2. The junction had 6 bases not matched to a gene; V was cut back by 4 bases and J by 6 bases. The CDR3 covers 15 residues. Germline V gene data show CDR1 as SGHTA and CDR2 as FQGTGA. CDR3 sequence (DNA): TGTGCCAGCAGCTCCGCGGGAGGGCCCCCCGGGGAGCTGTTTTTT. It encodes CASSSAGGPPGELFF.

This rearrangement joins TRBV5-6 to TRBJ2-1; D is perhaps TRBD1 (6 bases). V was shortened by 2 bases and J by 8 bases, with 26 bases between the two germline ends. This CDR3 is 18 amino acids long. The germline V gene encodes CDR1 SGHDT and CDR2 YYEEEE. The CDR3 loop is CASSLDPYRVTVVDEQFF. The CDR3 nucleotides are TGTGCCAGCAGCTTAGATCCCTACAGGGTGACGGTGGTGGATGAGCAGTTCTTC. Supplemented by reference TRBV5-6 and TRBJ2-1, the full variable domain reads DAGVTQSPTHLIKTRGQQVTLRCSPKSGHDTVSWYQQALGQGPQFIFQYYEEEERQRGNFPDRFSGHQFPNYSSELNVNALLLGDSALYLCASSLDPYRVTVVDEQFFGPGTRLTVL.